This T cell receptor beta chain is drawn from a study of cytomegalovirus exposure and HLA in healthy donors. Turning to the study itself: Approximately 190 million T cells yielded 117 million unique TCR beta sequences, as an earlier analysis found. From donors who were HLA-typed, an early data release held around 80 million unique TCRs.

Germline CDR1 reads SNHLY; CDR2 reads FYNNEI. This CDR3 is 13 amino acids long. The PCR made use of 60 Vbeta and 13 Jbeta primers. TCRdb's table, derived via immunoSEQ multiplex PCR, lists solely in-frame clones and lacks some. The table includes about 250,000 clones, over 90% detected once. Material for sequencing was PBMCs. The V and J genes are TRBV2 and TRBJ2-5, with a tentative D call TRBD2 (5 bases). The DNA end is more similar to TRBJ2-7, so the J call may be wrong. The origin of this receptor is a girl aged 2 to 10 in good health and CMV-seronegative. The CDR3 is CASSTGSSYEQYF. CDR3 sequence (DNA): TGTGCCAGCAGTACGGGGAGCTCCTACGAGCAGTACTTC.